The 27 T cell receptor beta chains given below trace back to one sample, sequenced in a study of blood T cell repertoires in COVID-19. Repertoires were generated with immunoSEQ multiplex PCR, while TCRdb's copy carries only in-frame clones and drops some. The sample lists about 250,000 clones; 84% were seen once. The source material was peripheral blood. The receptors derive from a man aged 45 to 65 with acute or convalescent COVID-19.

V usage is TRBV30 and J usage is TRBJ1-6, with 9 nucleotides matching TRBD1. Germline CDR1 and CDR2: GTSNPN and SVGIG (reference sequence). The CDR3 runs 15 residues. With 1 base clipped from V and 7 bases from J, the junction kept 5 bases outside the gene matches. The CDR3 region has the DNA TGTGCCTGGAGTGGACAGGGGGGTGGGAATTCACCCCTCCACTTT. Its translation is CAWSGQGGGNSPLHF.

The chain is built from TRBV30 and TRBJ2-1, with D possibly being TRBD2 (7 bases). Germline V gene data show CDR1 as GTSNPN and CDR2 as SVGIG (reference sequence). Between the trimmed V and J ends, which lost 2 bases and 6 bases, there was a span of 14 bases. The CDR3 is 14 amino acids. The CDR3 here is CAWSWGREINEQFF. CDR3 in DNA: TGTGCCTGGAGTTGGGGGCGGGAGATCAATGAGCAGTTCTTC.

J is TRBJ1-3 and V is TRBV5-4; TRBD1 is a possible D gene (5 bases). With 0 bases removed from V and 4 bases from J, the gap between germline ends came to 8 bases. The length of the CDR3 is 14 residues. Germline lookup yields CDR1 SGHNT and CDR2 YYREEE (reference sequence). The CDR3, as DNA: TGTGCCAGCAGCTTGGTCGGGGGAGGAAACACCATATATTTT. Its protein is CASSLVGGGNTIYF.

The V call is TRBV27, the J call TRBJ1-5; maybe TRBD1 (5 bases). There are 14 residues in the CDR3. The V gene lost 3 bases and the J gene lost 6 bases, with 12 bases spanning the gap. Germline V gene sequence: CDR1 MNHEY, CDR2 SMNVEV (reference sequence). CDR3 coding DNA: TGTGCCAGCAGTTTTCGGCAGGGAAGTCAGCCCCAGCATTTT. It translates to CASSFRQGSQPQHF.

This clone was found once. This CDR3 reads CASSPVGGSYGYTF. The CDR3 nucleotides are TGCGCCAGCAGCCCCGTTGGGGGGAGCTATGGCTACACCTTC. The chain is built from TRBV5-1 and TRBJ1-2; D is perhaps TRBD1 (5 bases). V dropped 4 bases and J dropped 4 bases, with 14 bases sitting between them. This CDR3 is 14 amino acids long. CDR1 and CDR2 (germline): SGHRS, YFSETQ.

The V gene is TRBV12-3 or TRBV12-4, the J gene TRBJ1-1; D call uncertain. Trimming removed 3 bases at V and 0 bases at J, with 5 bases between. CDR3 size: 13 residues. Here the CDR3 DNA reads TGTGCCAGCAGTTTTCGGGTGAACACTGAAGCTTTCTTT. Protein product: CASSFRVNTEAFF.

The chain carries TRBV5-1 and TRBJ2-3; 7 positions agree with TRBD2. V was clipped by 4 bases and J by 0 bases; unmatched bases: 5. CDR3 size: 15 residues. Germline lookup yields CDR1 SGHRS and CDR2 YFSETQ. The CDR3 DNA follows: TGCGCCAGCAGCCCGGGACTATCTAGCACAGATACGCAGTATTTT. Translated, it gives CASSPGLSSTDTQYF.

In its sample, this clone was seen once. The chain has TRBV6-5 and TRBJ2-7, with a weak D call TRBD2 (5 bases). CDR1 is MNHEY, CDR2 SVGAGI, per germline. There are 13 residues in the CDR3. With 8 bases removed from V and 6 bases from J, the gap between germline ends came to 17 bases. The chain's CDR3 is CASCPSLGSEQYF. CDR3 coding DNA: TGTGCCAGCTGCCCTTCGCTAGGGAGCGAGCAGTACTTC.

The rearrangement uses TRBV30 and TRBJ2-7; 12 bases are shared with TRBD1. The CDR3 has 12 residues. Germline lookup yields CDR1 GTSNPN and CDR2 SVGIG (reference sequence). CDR3 sequence: CAGDRGHYEQYF. The DNA for the CDR3 is TGTGCGGGGGACAGGGGGCATTACGAGCAGTACTTC.

The genes are TRBV29-1 and TRBJ2-3, with 8 bases fitting TRBD1. Germline V CDR1 and CDR2: SQVTM, ANQGSEA. V was pared by 4 bases and J by 5 bases, with 20 bases of the junction left unmatched. The CDR3 sequence is 18 residues long. The CDR3 DNA reads TGCAGCGTTGTAGCCGGGCTAGACAGGGGTCAACTTGGAGATACGCAGTATTTT. The encoded protein is CSVVAGLDRGQLGDTQYF.

This clone has a single count. The V and J genes are TRBV6-5 and TRBJ2-7, with D possibly being TRBD2 (6 bases). The CDR3 loop spans 13 amino acids. CDR1 and CDR2 from the germline V gene are MNHEY and SVGAGI. The ends were cut back, 6 bases at V and 8 bases at J, with 17 bases in the middle. CDR3 in amino acids: CASRDRPGEKQYF. The CDR3 coding sequence is TGTGCCAGCAGAGATAGACCGGGAGAGAAGCAGTACTTC.

The chain recombines TRBV19 with TRBJ2-1, with D uncertain. V gave up 4 bases and J gave up 7 bases, with 11 bases separating them. The CDR3 is 13 amino acids. The germline V gene encodes CDR1 LNHDA and CDR2 SQIVND (reference sequence). The DNA for the CDR3 is TGTGCCAGTAGTAACCTCCAGAGGAATGAGCAGTTCTTC. Protein: CASSNLQRNEQFF.

The J gene is TRBJ1-2, the V gene TRBV6-5; D might be TRBD1 (6 bases). Germline assignment: CDR1 MNHEY and CDR2 SVGAGI. CDR3 length: 13 amino acids. The V gene lost 10 bases and the J gene lost 0 bases, with 12 bases spanning the gap. Written as DNA, the CDR3 is TGTGCCACCACGGACAGTTCTAACTATGGCTACACCTTC. Translation: CATTDSSNYGYTF.

The V gene is TRBV25-1, the J gene TRBJ2-3; 7 bases are shared with TRBD2. J gave up 4 bases and V 1 base, and 8 bases lay outside the gene matches. The CDR3 extends over 16 amino acids. Germline V gives CDR1 MGHDK, CDR2 SYGVNS. CDR3 nucleotides: TGTGCCAGCAGTGAATTTGGGGGGGGTTTGTCAGATACGCAGTATTTT. It codes for CASSEFGGGLSDTQYF.

Comment on this clone: The same CDR3 can be traced to other DNA sequences in this sample. V usage is TRBV19 and J usage is TRBJ2-2; D possibly corresponds to TRBD1 (6 bases). This CDR3 contains 14 residues. Trimming removed 1 base at V and 4 bases at J, with 7 bases between. Germline V gives CDR1 LNHDA, CDR2 SQIVND (reference sequence). In DNA, the CDR3 is TGTGCCAGTAGTATAGGAGGGGGCACCGGGGAGCTGTTTTTT. Amino acids: CASSIGGGTGELFF.

The table lists this clone with a count of one. The chain has TRBV9 and TRBJ2-1; TRBD1 matches at 9 bases. J was trimmed by 10 bases and V by 4 bases; bases with no gene match: 15. This CDR3 has 16 residues. Germline V gene lookup returns CDR1 SGDLS and CDR2 YYNGEE. The CDR3 region is CASSSSGTGMYGEQFF. The CDR3 DNA is TGTGCCAGCAGCTCTAGTGGGACAGGGATGTACGGCGAGCAGTTCTTC.

The rearrangement links TRBV6-5 to TRBJ1-2, with TRBD1 matching 9 bases. The length of the CDR3 is 14 residues. After removal of 6 bases from V and 0 bases from J, the junction contained 2 bases not matched to a gene. CDR1 MNHEY and CDR2 SVGAGI come from the germline V gene. CDR3 sequence (DNA): TGTGCCAGCAGGACAGGGGGGACTAACTATGGCTACACCTTC. It translates to CASRTGGTNYGYTF.

The sample holds a few counts of this clone. The rearrangement uses TRBV30 and TRBJ1-2, with D unclear. The V gene lost 7 bases and the J gene lost 0 bases, with 15 bases spanning the gap. The germline V gene encodes CDR1 GTSNPN and CDR2 SVGIG (reference sequence). The CDR3 length is 14 residues. CDR3 coding DNA: TGTGCCTCTTCCTTATTTGAGTCTAACTATGGCTACACCTTC. Protein sequence: CASSLFESNYGYTF.

The chain recombines TRBV21-1 with TRBJ1-5. TRBV21-1 is labeled a pseudogene. The CDR3 contains 13 residues. This chain's CDR3 is CASMRRGDQPQHF. CDR3 DNA: TGTGCCAGCATGAGACGGGGGGATCAGCCCCAGCATTTT.

This clone was counted many times. J is TRBJ2-1 and V is TRBV6-1, with a tentative D call TRBD2 (6 bases). The ends were cut back, 3 bases at V and 9 bases at J, with 18 bases in the middle. Germline V gives CDR1 MNHNS, CDR2 SASEGT. The CDR3 is made up of 15 amino acids. The CDR3 spells CASSEMGTGYAEQFF. The CDR3 DNA reads TGTGCCAGCAGTGAGATGGGGACTGGATACGCTGAGCAGTTCTTC.

The chain uses TRBV30 and TRBJ2-1; 7 bases are a match to TRBD2. Germline-derived CDR1 and CDR2 are GTSNPN and SVGIG (reference sequence). V was pared by 4 bases and J by 9 bases, with 6 bases of the junction left unmatched. The CDR3 has 12 amino acids. Here the CDR3 DNA reads TGTGCCTGGAAGGCGGGAGTGGGTGAGCAGTTCTTC. This gives the protein CAWKAGVGEQFF.

The sample holds one count of this clone. The chain uses TRBV6-5 and TRBJ1-2, with unresolved D. The V and J ends lost 0 bases and 2 bases respectively, with 13 bases between them. The CDR3 runs to 16 residues. Germline V CDR1 and CDR2: MNHEY, SVGAGI. The CDR3 DNA is TGTGCCAGCAGTTACTCGACGGGCCGCGGGAACTATGGCTACACCTTC. Its translation is CASSYSTGRGNYGYTF.

The chain employs TRBV2 and TRBJ2-1; D not resolved. The length of the CDR3 is 13 residues. Germline V CDR1 and CDR2: SNHLY, FYNNEI. Trimming took 6 bases from V and 7 from J, leaving 13 bases between them. The CDR3 sequence: CASSSGLKNEQFF. The DNA of the CDR3 is TGTGCCAGCAGCTCTGGGCTTAAGAATGAGCAGTTCTTC. The full variable domain, its missing parts supplied by reference TRBV2 and TRBJ2-1, is EPEVTQTPSHQVTQMGQEVILRCVPISNHLYFYWYRQILGQKVEFLVSFYNNEISEKSEIFDDQFSVERPDGSNFTLKIRSTKLEDSAMYFCASSSGLKNEQFFGPGTRLTVL.

The V and J genes are TRBV7-9 and TRBJ2-5, with no clear D. Germline loops: CDR1 SEHNR, CDR2 FQNEAQ (reference sequence). This CDR3 is 11 amino acids long. Trimming removed 5 bases at V and 4 bases at J, with 5 bases between. The CDR3 region is CASSRRETQYF. The CDR3 nucleotides are TGTGCCAGCAGCCGTCGAGAGACCCAGTACTTC.

J is TRBJ2-1 and V is TRBV6-5; D possibly corresponds to TRBD1 (5 bases). CDR3 size: 14 residues. V dropped 7 bases and J dropped 10 bases, with 20 bases sitting between them. The V gene's germline CDR1 is MNHEY and CDR2 SVGAGI. CDR3 nucleotides: TGTGCCAGCACCAGAAGGGGTTCTTATGCAGAGCAGTTCTTC. It specifies CASTRRGSYAEQFF.

V is TRBV14 and J is TRBJ1-6, with TRBD1 identical over 11 bases. With V trimmed by 3 bases and J by 7 bases, 2 bases remained unmatched. Germline values: CDR1 SGHDN, CDR2 FVKESK. CDR3 length: 15 residues. The CDR3 DNA follows: TGTGCCAGCAGCCACGGGGACAGGGGGAATTCACCCCTCCACTTT. This translates into CASSHGDRGNSPLHF.

V gene TRBV7-9 combines with J gene TRBJ2-7, with TRBD1 identical over 12 bases. V trimming: 1 base; J trimming: 0 bases; junction bases outside the gene matches: 4. The CDR3 runs to 17 residues. CDR1 and CDR2 (germline): SEHNR, FQNEAQ (reference sequence). The CDR3 DNA sequence: TGTGCCAGCAGCTTAGGGGGGACAGGGGGCCTCTCCTACGAGCAGTACTTC. Protein sequence: CASSLGGTGGLSYEQYF.